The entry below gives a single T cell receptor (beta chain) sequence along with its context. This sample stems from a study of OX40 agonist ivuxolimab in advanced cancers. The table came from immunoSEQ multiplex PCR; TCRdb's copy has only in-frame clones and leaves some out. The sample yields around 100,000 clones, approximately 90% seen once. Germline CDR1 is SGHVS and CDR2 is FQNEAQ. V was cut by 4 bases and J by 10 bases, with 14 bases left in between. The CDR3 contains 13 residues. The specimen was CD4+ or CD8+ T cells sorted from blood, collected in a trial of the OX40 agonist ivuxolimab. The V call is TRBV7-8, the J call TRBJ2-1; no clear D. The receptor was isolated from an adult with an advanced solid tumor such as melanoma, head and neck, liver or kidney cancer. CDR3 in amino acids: CASSSRLGGEQFF. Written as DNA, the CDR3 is TGTGCCAGCAGCTCCCGTCTGGGCGGAGAGCAGTTCTTC.